Here is one T cell receptor beta chain with its context. This sample stems from a study of blood T cell repertoires in COVID-19. TCRdb's table, derived via immunoSEQ multiplex PCR, lists solely in-frame clones and lacks some. The sample has approximately 230,000 clones; around four fifths are singletons. Sample: peripheral blood. This receptor was obtained from a man under 40 with active or convalescent COVID-19.

CDR3 sequence (DNA): TGTGCCAGCAGTCCCTCAGGGCAGGTGAACACTGAAGCTTTCTTT. Residues: CASSPSGQVNTEAFF. The chain carries TRBV28 and TRBJ1-1; maybe TRBD1 (5 bases). The germline CDR1 and CDR2 sequences are MDHEN and SYDVKM. The CDR3 contains 15 residues. Trimming shortened V by 5 bases and J by 0 bases, and 13 bases separated the two germline ends. The full variable domain, rest sourced from reference TRBV28 and TRBJ1-1, is DVKVTQSSRYLVKRTGEKVFLECVQDMDHENMFWYRQDPGLGLRLIYFSYDVKMKEKGDIPEGYSVSREKKERFSLILESASTNQTSMYLCASSPSGQVNTEAFFGQGTRLTVV.